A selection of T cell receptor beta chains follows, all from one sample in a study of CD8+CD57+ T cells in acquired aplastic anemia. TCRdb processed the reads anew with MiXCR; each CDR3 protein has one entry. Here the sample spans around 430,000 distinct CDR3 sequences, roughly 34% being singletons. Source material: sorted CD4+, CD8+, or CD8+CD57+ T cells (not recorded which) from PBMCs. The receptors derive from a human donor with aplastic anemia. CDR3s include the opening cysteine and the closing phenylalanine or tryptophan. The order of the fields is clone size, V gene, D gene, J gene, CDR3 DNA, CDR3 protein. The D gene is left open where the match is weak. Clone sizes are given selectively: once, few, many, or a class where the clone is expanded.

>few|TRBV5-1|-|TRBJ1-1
TGCGCCAGCAGCTTGGCCGAGGGTGAAGCTTTCTTT
CASSLAEGEAFF
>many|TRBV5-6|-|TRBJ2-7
TGTGCCAGCAGTTTTCAATCTGGGACAAGGGCACCCCAGCAGTACTTC
CASSFQSGTRAPQQYF
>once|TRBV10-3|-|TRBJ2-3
TGTGCCATCAATTCCAGGGAGGATACGCAGTATTTT
CAINSREDTQYF
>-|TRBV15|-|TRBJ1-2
TGTGCCACCAGCAACGATCTGGACGGCTATGGCTACACCTTC
CATSNDLDGYGYTF
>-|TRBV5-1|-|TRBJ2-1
TGCGCCAGCAGCTTGGCCGATCGGGAGCTCAATGAGCAGTTCTTC
CASSLADRELNEQFF
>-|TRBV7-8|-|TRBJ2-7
TGTGCCAGCAGCCTTGAATATGGCGAGCAGTACTTC
CASSLEYGEQYF
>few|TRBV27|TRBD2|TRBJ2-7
TGTGCCAGCAGTTTAGTAACGGGAGGGCCTAACGAGCAGTACTTC
CASSLVTGGPNEQYF
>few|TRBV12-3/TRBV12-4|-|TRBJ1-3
TGTGCCAGCACCTTCCCGACAAAAATCTCTGGAAACACCATATATTTT
CASTFPTKISGNTIYF
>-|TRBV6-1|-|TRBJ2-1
TGTGCCAGCAGTGAAGCCACAGGCTATTACAATGAGCAGTTCTTC
CASSEATGYYNEQFF
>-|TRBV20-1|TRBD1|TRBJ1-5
TGCAGTGCGGGGGGACAGGGGTCTTTCCGGCCCCAGCATTTT
CSAGGQGSFRPQHF
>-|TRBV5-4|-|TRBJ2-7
TGTGCCAGCAGCCCCGAAGCAACCAACTACGAGCAGTACTTC
CASSPEATNYEQYF
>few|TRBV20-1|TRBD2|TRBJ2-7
TGCAGTGCTAGAGATCCGGGGGGGCCGGGGGAGCAGTACTTC
CSARDPGGPGEQYF
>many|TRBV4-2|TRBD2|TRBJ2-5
TGTGCCAGCAGCCGCGCGGGAGATGGGGAGACCCAGTACTTC
CASSRAGDGETQYF
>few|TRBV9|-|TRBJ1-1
TGTGCCAGCAGTTCGGGTTGGACTGAAGCTTTCTTT
CASSSGWTEAFF
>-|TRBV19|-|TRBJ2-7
TGTGCCAGTAGTTTTCGGGGGAGGACCTACGAGCAGTACTTC
CASSFRGRTYEQYF
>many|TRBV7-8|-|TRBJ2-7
TGTGCCAGCAGCTTAGAGAGGGTAGGTCGCTACGAGCAGTACTTC
CASSLERVGRYEQYF
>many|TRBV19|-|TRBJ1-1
TGTGCCAGTAGTATAGCGGGGGCCCTGAACACTGAAGCTTTCTTT
CASSIAGALNTEAFF
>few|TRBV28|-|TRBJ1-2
TGTGCCAGCACAAAACGAAACAGGGTAGGCTACACCTTC
CASTKRNRVGYTF
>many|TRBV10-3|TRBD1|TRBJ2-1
TGTGCCATCAGTTTGGACAGGAACTACAATGAGCAGTTCTTC
CAISLDRNYNEQFF
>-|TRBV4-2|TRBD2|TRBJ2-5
TGTGCCAGCAGCCAATCGAGCGGGGGGGGCGGTGAGACCCAGTACTTC
CASSQSSGGGGETQYF
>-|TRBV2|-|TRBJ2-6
TGTGCCAGCAGTGATTACAGAAACTCTGGGGCCAACGTCCTGACTTTC
CASSDYRNSGANVLTF
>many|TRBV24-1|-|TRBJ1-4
TGTGCCACCAGTGATTCGGGATGTAATGAAAAACTGTTTTTT
CATSDSGCNEKLFF
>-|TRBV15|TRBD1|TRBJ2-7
TGTGCCAGCAGATTCCGGACAGGGGGCGGCGAGCAGTACTTC
CASRFRTGGGEQYF
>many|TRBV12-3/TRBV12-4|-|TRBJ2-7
TGTGCCAGCAGAAGGGCGGGCGAGCAGTACTTC
CASRRAGEQYF
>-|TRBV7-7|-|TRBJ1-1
TGTGCTAGCAGCTTAAATTTTAACACTGAAGCTTTCTTT
CASSLNFNTEAFF
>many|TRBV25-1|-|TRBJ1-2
TGTGCCAGCAGTGCTAAGAACAGAGCTAACTATGGCTACACCTTC
CASSAKNRANYGYTF
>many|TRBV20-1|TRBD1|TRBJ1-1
TGCAGTGCGCGGGAGACAGGGCGCGAAAACACTGAAGCTTTCTTT
CSARETGRENTEAFF
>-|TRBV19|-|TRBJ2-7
TGTGCCACAGACCAGGGCTACGAGCAGTACTTC
CATDQGYEQYF
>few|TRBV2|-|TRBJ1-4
TGTGCCAGCAGTGAACTCCGCGGGGCCTCGGAAAAACTGTTTTTT
CASSELRGASEKLFF
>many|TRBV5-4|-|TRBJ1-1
TGTGCCAGCAGCTTGCAGCTGGGGTACACTGAAGCTTTCTTT
CASSLQLGYTEAFF
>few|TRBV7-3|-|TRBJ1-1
TGTGCCAGCAGCTTAATGGTGAGCACTGAAGCTTTCTTT
CASSLMVSTEAFF
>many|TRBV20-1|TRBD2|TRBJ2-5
TGCAGTGCTCCCGGGACTAGCGGGAGGGCCCGGGAGACCCAGTACTTC
CSAPGTSGRARETQYF
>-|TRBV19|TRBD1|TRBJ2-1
TGTGCCAGTAGTAACCGGGACAGAGGTGAGCAGTTCTTC
CASSNRDRGEQFF
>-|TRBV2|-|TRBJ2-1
TGTGCCAGCAGTCCCCCGGCGGGCAGTGAGCAGTTCTTC
CASSPPAGSEQFF
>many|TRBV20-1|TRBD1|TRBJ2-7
TGCAGTGCCCCACAGGGGTACGAGCAGTACTTC
CSAPQGYEQYF
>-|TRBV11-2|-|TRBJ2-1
TGTGCCAGCAGCTTAAGTAGCCACGGGGATGAGCAGTTCTTC
CASSLSSHGDEQFF